These 18 T cell receptor beta chains were sequenced from one sample in a study of blood T cells in healthy people across ages. For the second PCR, which ran for about 7 to 11 cycles, a sample-barcoded 5' primer and a J-beta primer mix were used. One entry per CDR3 protein results from TCRdb running MiXCR on the 5' RACE reads. The table shows approximately 1,100,000 distinct CDR3 sequences, with 40% to 55% occurring only once. Material: blood. These receptors all stem from a woman in her sixties in good health.

The table lists this clonotype with a few counts. The chain uses TRBV6-2 or TRBV6-3 and TRBJ2-7, with a weak D call TRBD1 (6 bases). Trimming left V 5 bases short and J 0 bases short, with 11 bases between. This CDR3 has 14 residues. CDR1 and CDR2 from the germline V gene are MNHEY and SVGEGT. The CDR3 spells CASSTRGYSYEQYF. CDR3 DNA sequence: TGTGCCAGCAGTACCAGGGGCTACTCCTACGAGCAGTACTTC.

The gene calls are TRBV9 and TRBJ1-6; no clear D. Per germline, CDR1 SGDLS and CDR2 YYNGEE. The CDR3 runs to 14 residues. V lost 0 bases, J lost 9 bases, and 10 bases lay in between. The CDR3 sequence is CASSVDTEGSPLHF. In DNA, the CDR3 is TGTGCCAGCAGCGTAGATACAGAGGGTTCACCCCTCCACTTT.

In this sample, this clonotype turned up a few times. The CDR3 loop is CASSPDNEQYF. The CDR3 DNA reads TGTGCCAGCAGCCCCGACAATGAGCAGTACTTC. V is TRBV11-2 and J is TRBJ2-1; D not resolved. Gene TRBJ2-7 matches the end of the DNA better, so the J call may be wrong. Germline CDR1 is SGHAT and CDR2 is FQNNGV. This CDR3 is 11 amino acids long.

This clonotype has more than one count but fewer than ten. V and J are TRBV3-1 and TRBJ2-3; D not resolved. Trimming took off 0 bases at V and 4 bases at J, with 11 bases between the two ends. This CDR3 comprises 15 residues. Looked up from germline, CDR1 is LGHDT and CDR2 is YNNKEL (reference sequence). The CDR3 sequence is CASSQEFPRSDTQYF. The CDR3 nucleotides are TGTGCCAGCAGCCAAGAATTCCCCCGATCAGATACGCAGTATTTT.

This clonotype was observed a handful of times. The gene calls are TRBV4-1 and TRBJ1-4, with no clear D. There are 14 residues in the CDR3. The V and J ends lost 5 bases and 6 bases respectively, with 13 bases between them. The germline V gene has CDR1 MGHRA and CDR2 YSYEKL. The CDR3 DNA follows: TGCGCCAGCAGCGTAAACTCAAATTATGAAAAACTGTTTTTT. This encodes CASSVNSNYEKLFF.

This clonotype appeared many times. The V gene is TRBV6-5, the J gene TRBJ2-7; 7 bases line up with TRBD2. Germline V gene data show CDR1 as MNHEY and CDR2 as SVGAGI. The CDR3 runs 14 residues. Germline trimming cut 0 bases from V and 4 bases from J; bases unmatched to any gene: 3. The CDR3 sequence is CASSYSGRRYEQYF. DNA of the CDR3: TGTGCCAGCAGTTACTCCGGGAGGAGGTACGAGCAGTACTTC.

This chain uses TRBV20-1 with TRBJ2-1, with TRBD2 identical over 12 bases. This CDR3 is 15 amino acids long. Germline CDR1 reads DFQATT; CDR2 reads SNEGSKA (reference sequence). V was clipped by 7 bases and J by 8 bases; unmatched bases: 12. CDR3 coding DNA: TGCAGTGTTTCGACTAGCGGGAGAAGGGGGGATGAGCAGTTCTTC. Residues: CSVSTSGRRGDEQFF.

As for this clonotype: One end of the junction varies from germline; a read error may be responsible. The chain links TRBV20-1 to TRBJ2-6; D is possibly TRBD1 (6 bases). The germline CDR1 and CDR2 sequences are DFQATT and SNEGSKA (reference sequence). This CDR3 is built from 17 residues. The CDR3 here is CSARGTAENSGANVPTF. The CDR3, as DNA: TGCAGTGCTAGAGGGACAGCCGAAAACTCTGGGGCCAACGTCCCGACTTTC.

The chain joins TRBV6-2 or TRBV6-3 to TRBJ1-2; 7 bases align to TRBD1. V trimming: 4 bases; J trimming: 0 bases; junction bases outside the gene matches: 5. The CDR3 consists of 15 residues. In germline, CDR1 is MNHEY, CDR2 SVGEGT. In DNA, the CDR3 is TGTGCCAGCAGTTCCGGGACAGCATCTAACTATGGCTACACCTTC. Amino acid sequence: CASSSGTASNYGYTF.

The chain combines TRBV4-3 with TRBJ2-5; D perhaps matches TRBD1 (6 bases). From germline, CDR1 is LGHNA and CDR2 YSLEER. This CDR3 contains 12 residues. Trimming removed 6 bases from V and 5 bases from J, with 10 bases in between. The CDR3 here is CASSHTGETQYF. DNA for the CDR3: TGCGCCAGCAGTCACACAGGGGAGACCCAGTACTTC.

To note about this clonotype: An end of the junction does not agree with germline; a read error may underlie this. This chain connects TRBV5-1 to TRBJ2-1; D is ambiguous. This CDR3 comprises 12 residues. Looked up from germline, CDR1 is SGHRS and CDR2 is YFSETQ. The CDR3 loop reads CASGLGPDEQFF. The CDR3, as DNA: TGCGCCAGCGGCTTGGGTCCGGATGAGCAGTTCTTC.

The chain links TRBV12-3 or TRBV12-4 to TRBJ1-5, with D perhaps matching TRBD1 (5 bases). This CDR3 spans 15 amino acids. Between the trimmed V and J ends, which lost 2 bases and 7 bases, there was a span of 15 bases. CDR3 in amino acids: CASSLIQGPGQPQHF. The CDR3 region has the DNA TGTGCCAGCAGTTTAATTCAGGGACCAGGGCAGCCCCAGCATTTT.

This clonotype was seen more than once but under ten times. CDR3 bases: TGCGCCAGCAGCCAAGATTGGTCTAATCCCAACGCCCCGCAGTATTTT. It codes for CASSQDWSNPNAPQYF. The V and J genes are TRBV4-1 and TRBJ2-3; no clear D. V was cut by 0 bases and J by 10 bases, with 20 bases left in between. The CDR3 runs to 16 residues. Germline V gene lookup returns CDR1 MGHRA and CDR2 YSYEKL.

This clonotype was observed a handful of times. The V and J genes are TRBV7-2 and TRBJ2-7; no clear D. Per germline, CDR1 SGHTA and CDR2 FQGNSA. The CDR3 loop spans 13 amino acids. V was pared by 6 bases and J by 3 bases, with 12 bases between. The CDR3, as DNA: TGTGCCAGCAGTCAGGTTCCTGTCTACGAGCAGTACTTC. This encodes CASSQVPVYEQYF.

The chain is built from TRBV20-1 and TRBJ2-1, with 13 nucleotides matching TRBD2. Germline-derived CDR1 and CDR2 are DFQATT and SNEGSKA (reference sequence). The CDR3 has 20 residues. V dropped 1 base and J dropped 1; count of bases not matched to a gene: 13. The CDR3 loop reads CSARAILTSGGRGSYNEQFF. In nucleotides, the CDR3 is TGCAGTGCTAGAGCGATTTTGACTAGCGGGGGGAGGGGGTCCTACAATGAGCAGTTCTTC.

The V call is TRBV7-2, the J call TRBJ2-7, with 8 positions matching TRBD2. The CDR3 runs to 14 residues. Trimming removed 1 base from V and 6 bases from J; junction bases left unmatched: 5. The germline V gene encodes CDR1 SGHTA and CDR2 FQGNSA. For the CDR3, the DNA is TGTGCCAGCAGCTTAGTCGCGGGAGGCGGCGAGCAGTACTTC. Residues: CASSLVAGGGEQYF.

About this clonotype itself: A read error may be the cause here, since a much bigger clone is one base away. The chain couples TRBV5-1 to TRBJ2-5; D call uncertain. Trimming stripped 3 bases from V and 13 bases from J, with 19 bases between. Germline V CDR1 and CDR2: SGHRS, YFSETQ. The CDR3 sequence is 13 residues long. The CDR3 region has the DNA TGCGCCAGCAGCTATTCTCGGACCTACGAGCGGTACTTC. Its translation: CASSYSRTYERYF.

This clonotype was observed a handful of times. The chain has TRBV18 and TRBJ2-5; D gene ambiguous. Germline assignment: CDR1 KGHSH and CDR2 LQKENI. The V end lost 2 bases, the J end lost 5 bases, and 6 bases lay between the germline ends. This CDR3 has 12 amino acids. This CDR3 reads CASSPALETQYF. The CDR3 DNA reads TGTGCCAGCTCACCAGCTCTGGAGACCCAGTACTTC.